A selection of T cell receptor beta chains follows, all from one sample in a study of CD8+CD57+ T cells in acquired aplastic anemia. TCRdb used MiXCR to reprocess the reads, holding one entry per CDR3 protein. The sample has 180,000 or so distinct CDR3 sequences; roughly half are singletons. The specimen sequenced was sorted CD4+, CD8+, or CD8+CD57+ T cells (not recorded which) from PBMCs. All receptors come from a human donor with aplastic anemia. CDR3s include the opening cysteine and the closing phenylalanine or tryptophan. A D gene is named only where the DNA matches it firmly. Rows give clone size only sometimes, using once, few, many, or a class for an expanded clone.

cdr3_aa: CASSLTGQVYGYTF
cdr3_nt: TGTGCCAGCAGCTTGACGGGACAGGTCTATGGCTACACCTTC
v_call: TRBV7-2
cdr3_length: 14
d_call: TRBD1
j_call: TRBJ1-2
clone_size: few

cdr3_aa: CASSSGQATSNEQFF
cdr3_nt: TGTGCCAGCAGTTCGGGGCAGGCGACGAGCAATGAGCAGTTCTTC
v_call: TRBV25-1
cdr3_length: 15
d_call: NA
j_call: TRBJ2-1
clone_size: few

cdr3_aa: CASSPWTLAGGLDTQYF
cdr3_nt: TGTGCCAGCAGCCCTTGGACCCTAGCGGGAGGGCTTGATACGCAGTATTTT
v_call: TRBV7-2
cdr3_length: 17
d_call: TRBD2
j_call: TRBJ2-3
clone_size: many

cdr3_aa: CASSPGPNTEAFF
cdr3_nt: TGTGCCAGCTCACCGGGACCGAACACTGAAGCTTTCTTT
v_call: TRBV18
cdr3_length: 13
d_call: NA
j_call: TRBJ1-1
clone_size: NA

cdr3_aa: CSARGGGMHTEAFF
cdr3_nt: TGCAGTGCTAGAGGAGGTGGAATGCACACTGAAGCTTTCTTT
v_call: TRBV20-1
cdr3_length: 14
d_call: NA
j_call: TRBJ1-1
clone_size: many

cdr3_aa: CSARGSVDEQYF
cdr3_nt: TGCAGTGCTAGAGGCAGCGTGGACGAGCAGTACTTC
v_call: TRBV20-1
cdr3_length: 12
d_call: NA
j_call: TRBJ2-7
clone_size: once

cdr3_aa: CSVGDRGLGSPDTQYF
cdr3_nt: TGCAGCGTTGGGGACAGGGGGCTGGGGTCCCCAGATACGCAGTATTTT
v_call: TRBV29-1
cdr3_length: 16
d_call: TRBD1
j_call: TRBJ2-3
clone_size: NA

cdr3_aa: CASSSGTGSNSPLHF
cdr3_nt: TGTGCCAGCAGTTCCGGGACAGGGTCTAATTCACCCCTCCACTTT
v_call: TRBV7-4
cdr3_length: 15
d_call: TRBD1
j_call: TRBJ1-6
clone_size: NA

cdr3_aa: CASSGDDRRRNNSPLHF
cdr3_nt: TGTGCCAGCAGCGGAGATGACAGGCGGCGTAATAATTCACCCCTCCACTTT
v_call: TRBV9
cdr3_length: 17
d_call: NA
j_call: TRBJ1-6
clone_size: NA

cdr3_aa: CATSDTRDSEAFF
cdr3_nt: TGTGCCACCAGTGATACAAGGGACAGTGAAGCTTTCTTT
v_call: TRBV24-1
cdr3_length: 13
d_call: TRBD1
j_call: TRBJ1-1
clone_size: NA

cdr3_aa: CASSATEANYGYTF
cdr3_nt: TGTGCCAGCAGCGCGACAGAAGCTAACTATGGCTACACCTTC
v_call: TRBV5-4
cdr3_length: 14
d_call: NA
j_call: TRBJ1-2
clone_size: many

cdr3_aa: CASSFGQGVGKLFF
cdr3_nt: TGTGCCAGCAGTTTCGGGCAGGGAGTGGGAAAACTGTTTTTT
v_call: TRBV28
cdr3_length: 14
d_call: NA
j_call: TRBJ1-4
clone_size: NA

cdr3_aa: CATSRDVGAPTDTQYF
cdr3_nt: TGTGCCACCAGCAGAGATGTAGGGGCCCCCACAGATACGCAGTATTTT
v_call: TRBV15
cdr3_length: 16
d_call: NA
j_call: TRBJ2-3
clone_size: NA

cdr3_aa: CASSARLAGPRTDTQYF
cdr3_nt: TGTGCCAGTAGTGCCCGACTAGCGGGCCCCCGCACAGATACGCAGTATTTT
v_call: TRBV19
cdr3_length: 17
d_call: TRBD2
j_call: TRBJ2-3
clone_size: many

cdr3_aa: CASRDNYEQYF
cdr3_nt: TGCGCCAGCAGGGACAACTACGAGCAGTACTTC
v_call: TRBV5-1
cdr3_length: 11
d_call: NA
j_call: TRBJ2-7
clone_size: many

cdr3_aa: CASSDEADGTQYF
cdr3_nt: TGTGCCAGCAGTGACGAGGCAGACGGGACCCAGTACTTC
v_call: TRBV6-4
cdr3_length: 13
d_call: NA
j_call: TRBJ2-5
clone_size: NA

cdr3_aa: CASSLSGVNEQFF
cdr3_nt: TGCGCCAGCAGCTTGTCCGGAGTCAATGAGCAGTTCTTC
v_call: TRBV5-1
cdr3_length: 13
d_call: NA
j_call: TRBJ2-1
clone_size: many

cdr3_aa: CASSFSAFQYF
cdr3_nt: TGTGCCAGCAGCTTCTCGGCATTCCAGTACTTC
v_call: TRBV7-2
cdr3_length: 11
d_call: NA
j_call: TRBJ2-7
clone_size: NA

cdr3_aa: CASSLETRGRSEQYF
cdr3_nt: TGTGCCAGCAGCTTAGAGACCAGGGGGCGCTCCGAGCAGTACTTC
v_call: TRBV7-6
cdr3_length: 15
d_call: TRBD1
j_call: TRBJ2-7
clone_size: NA

cdr3_aa: CASSSNRNEQFF
cdr3_nt: TGTGCCAGCAGCTCCAACAGGAATGAGCAGTTCTTC
v_call: TRBV7-8
cdr3_length: 12
d_call: NA
j_call: TRBJ2-1
clone_size: NA

cdr3_aa: CATSDFRDQPQHF
cdr3_nt: TGTGCCACCAGTGATTTTAGAGATCAGCCCCAGCATTTT
v_call: TRBV24-1
cdr3_length: 13
d_call: NA
j_call: TRBJ1-5
clone_size: NA

cdr3_aa: CASSEDGWQGRDAFF
cdr3_nt: TGTGCCAGCAGTGAAGACGGGTGGCAGGGGAGGGATGCTTTCTTT
v_call: TRBV6-1
cdr3_length: 15
d_call: NA
j_call: TRBJ1-1
clone_size: NA

cdr3_aa: CASSLGGVGTEAFF
cdr3_nt: TGTGCCAGCAGCTTGGGGGGGGTAGGCACTGAAGCTTTCTTT
v_call: TRBV7-9
cdr3_length: 14
d_call: NA
j_call: TRBJ1-1
clone_size: many

cdr3_aa: CASSLAPYRGEQYF
cdr3_nt: TGTGCCAGCAGCTTAGCCCCTTACAGGGGGGAGCAGTACTTC
v_call: TRBV13
cdr3_length: 14
d_call: TRBD1
j_call: TRBJ2-7
clone_size: NA

cdr3_aa: CASSQGGGSYEQYF
cdr3_nt: TGTGCCAGCAGCCAGGGAGGGGGCAGTTACGAGCAGTACTTC
v_call: TRBV3-1
cdr3_length: 14
d_call: NA
j_call: TRBJ2-7
clone_size: NA